A selection of T cell receptor beta chains follows, all from one sample in a study of T-cell reconstitution after alpha-beta-depleted transplantation in children. TCRdb analysed the PCR reads with MiXCR anew, one entry per CDR3 protein. The sample lists around 370,000 distinct CDR3 sequences, 10% to 13% occurring once. The sample was PBMCs from the stem cell graft donor, taken from the stem cell graft. These TCRs come from a human donor who donated a stem cell graft to a child with acute lymphoblastic leukemia. Each CDR3 is given with its conserved first and last residue. A D gene is named only where the DNA matches it firmly. Clone sizes are given selectively: once, few, many, or a class where the clone is expanded.

18	TRBV28	TRBJ1-3	-	-	TGTGCCAGCAGTTTATTCGGTAGATGGGGAGCCATCGGAAACACCATATATTTT	CASSLFGRWGAIGNTIYF
16	TRBV7-6	TRBJ2-5	TRBD2	-	TGTGCCAGCAGCCCATCCCGTCCCGCGGGAGTGGAGACCCAGTACTTC	CASSPSRPAGVETQYF
13	TRBV12-3/TRBV12-4	TRBJ1-2	TRBD1	few	TGTGCCAGCAGTATGGACAGGGACTATGGCTACACCTTC	CASSMDRDYGYTF
13	TRBV12-3/TRBV12-4	TRBJ2-5	-	-	TGTGCCAGCAGTTTCCGCCCGCAAGAGACCCAGTACTTC	CASSFRPQETQYF
17	TRBV4-2	TRBJ2-1	TRBD2	few	TGTGCCAGCAGCCAAGGTAGAGCGGGAGGGTCCTACAATGAGCAGTTCTTC	CASSQGRAGGSYNEQFF
16	TRBV20-1	TRBJ2-1	TRBD2	-	TGCAGTGCTAGAGAGCCGGGACTAGCGATCTACAATGAGCAGTTCTTC	CSAREPGLAIYNEQFF
17	TRBV28	TRBJ2-3	TRBD2	few	TGTGCCAGCAGAGTTCGCTACAGCGGGAGGGTCACAGATACGCAGTATTTT	CASRVRYSGRVTDTQYF
16	TRBV12-3/TRBV12-4	TRBJ1-2	-	few	TGTGCCAGCAGGATCGGCGCCGGGCCGGGGAACTATGGCTACACCTTC	CASRIGAGPGNYGYTF
15	TRBV7-2	TRBJ1-4	-	-	TGTGCCAGCAGCTTAGCGGGGGGGGCGGTTGAAAAACTGTTTTTT	CASSLAGGAVEKLFF
20	TRBV29-1	TRBJ2-1	TRBD2	many	TGCAGCGTTGTTGGGAGAGGACTAGCGGGAGTTGGGTTGGGCTACAATGAGCAGTTCTTC	CSVVGRGLAGVGLGYNEQFF
12	TRBV7-2	TRBJ1-5	-	many	TGTGCCAGCAGCTTAGTCGCAGGGCCCCAGCATTTT	CASSLVAGPQHF
13	TRBV30	TRBJ2-1	-	-	TGTGCCTGGAGTCCCCTGGGGGCCTATGAGCAGTTCTTC	CAWSPLGAYEQFF
15	TRBV7-8	TRBJ2-6	-	-	TGTGCCAGCAGCTTTGGGGACTCTGGGGCCAACGTCCTGACTTTC	CASSFGDSGANVLTF
17	TRBV7-2	TRBJ2-1	TRBD2	-	TGTGCCAGCAGCTTAGCGTGGGTCGGGAGGACTTACAATGAGCAGTTCTTC	CASSLAWVGRTYNEQFF
11	TRBV30	TRBJ1-1	-	few	TGTGCCTTCCTAAGGAACACTGAAGCTTTCTTT	CAFLRNTEAFF
15	TRBV27	TRBJ2-7	TRBD2	few	TGTGCCAGCAGTTGGGGGACTAGCGGGACCTACGAGCAGTACTTC	CASSWGTSGTYEQYF
13	TRBV7-2	TRBJ1-2	-	-	TGTGCCAGCAGCCCATACAGGGTTGTCGGCTACACCTTC	CASSPYRVVGYTF
15	TRBV28	TRBJ2-1	TRBD2	few	TGTGCCAGCAGTAGAGCGGGAGGGAAATACAATGAGCAGTTCTTC	CASSRAGGKYNEQFF
14	TRBV7-2	TRBJ1-2	-	few	TGTGCCAGCAGCTTCCGTGAATCCAACTATGGCTACACCTTC	CASSFRESNYGYTF
13	TRBV6-1	TRBJ2-2	-	many	TGTGCCAGCAGTGAGGGACCACCCGGGGAGCTGTTTTTT	CASSEGPPGELFF
15	TRBV4-1	TRBJ2-7	-	few	TGCGCCAGCAGCCAAGATCCGGGGGGCACGGACGAGCAGTACTTC	CASSQDPGGTDEQYF
13	TRBV30	TRBJ2-2	TRBD2	few	TGTGCCTGGAGCTATAGCGGGCCCGGGGAGCTGTTTTTT	CAWSYSGPGELFF
15	TRBV5-1	TRBJ1-1	-	-	TGCGCCAGCAGCCCCGTCTGGGGGCAGGACACTGAAGCTTTCTTT	CASSPVWGQDTEAFF
17	TRBV15	TRBJ2-3	-	few	TGTGCCACCAGCAGAGAGGCGGGATTCTCTAGCACAGATACGCAGTATTTT	CATSREAGFSSTDTQYF
15	TRBV5-1	TRBJ2-2	-	-	TGCGCCAGCAGCTTGCGGGGCTCTGAGGCGGGGGAGCTGTTTTTT	CASSLRGSEAGELFF
16	TRBV5-1	TRBJ1-6	-	-	TGCGCCAGCAGCCCTCGGGCCGCAGGGGCGGATTCACCCCTCCACTTT	CASSPRAAGADSPLHF
11	TRBV20-1	TRBJ1-4	TRBD1	few	TGCAGTGCTAGAAGGACAGGGGAGGTGTTTTTT	CSARRTGEVFF
15	TRBV5-1	TRBJ2-1	TRBD2	few	TGCGCCAGCAGCTCTAGACTAGCGGGAGACAATGAGCAGTTCTTC	CASSSRLAGDNEQFF
17	TRBV10-3	TRBJ1-1	-	few	TGTGCCATCAGTGAGTCGGACACGATGTTCATGAACACTGAAGCTTTCTTT	CAISESDTMFMNTEAFF
14	TRBV20-1	TRBJ2-7	TRBD2	-	TGCAGTGCTCCCTCCCCTAGCGGGACTTACGAGCAGTACTTC	CSAPSPSGTYEQYF
15	TRBV27	TRBJ2-7	-	-	TGTGCCAGCTCTCCTTCTGGGTTTGGTGGCTACGAGCAGTACTTC	CASSPSGFGGYEQYF